The text below deals with one T cell receptor beta chain. Its cognate antigen is unknown. This entry belongs to a study of T-cell reconstitution after alpha-beta-depleted transplantation in children. Study-level findings and limits: When one year had passed after transplant, most T-cell counts and diversity came from newly produced T cells. The origin of alpha-beta T cells about two months after transplant was reportedly several hundred expanded graft clones.

This sample's TCRbeta library carried unique molecular identifier barcodes. Each CDR3 protein is one row after TCRdb ran MiXCR on the PCR reads. The sample has hundreds of thousands of distinct CDR3 sequences, around 12% seen once; the top ten hold about 0.79%. Germline CDR1 is DFQATT and CDR2 is SNEGSKA (reference sequence). V was shortened by 0 bases and J by 10 bases, with 13 bases between the two germline ends. CDR3 size: 13 residues. Sequencing used PBMCs, obtained before TCRalphabeta/CD19-depleted stem cell transplant. The sequence came from a girl aged 2 to 9 with congenital amegakaryocytic thrombocytopenia, due to receive a stem cell transplant. V gene TRBV20-1 combines with J gene TRBJ2-1; D possibly matches TRBD1 or TRBD2 (5 bases each). This chain's CDR3 is CSARDWGRTEQFF. CDR3 DNA sequence: TGCAGTGCTAGAGATTGGGGGAGAACCGAGCAGTTCTTC.